The table lists the clone carrying this TCR beta chain with many counts. RNA transcripts were the template for amplifying TCR beta CDR3 regions. TCR CDR3 underwent first-round RT-PCR with the HTBI primer set. TCRdb reprocessed the multiplex PCR reads with MiXCR, giving one entry per CDR3 protein. The sample lists hundreds of thousands of distinct CDR3 sequences; 14% were seen once. The record originates from a study of T cells in Graves' hyperthyroidism and ophthalmopathy. Germline V gene data show CDR1 as SGHNT and CDR2 as YENEEA. This CDR3 spans 12 amino acids. Trimming took 0 bases from V and 5 from J, leaving 2 bases between them.

The chain couples TRBV11-3 to TRBJ2-1; no clear D. The receptor comes from a woman in her late teens or twenties with Graves' hyperthyroidism. Sequencing was performed on blood. The CDR3 DNA is TGTGCCAGCAGCTTAGAAGACAATGAGCAGTTCTTC. Amino acid sequence: CASSLEDNEQFF. The full variable domain, with the rest looked up from reference TRBV11-3 and TRBJ2-1, is EAGVVQSPRYKIIEKKQPVAFWCNPISGHNTLYWYLQNLGQGPELLIRYENEEAVDDSQLPKDRFSAERLKGVDSTLKIQPAELGDSAVYLCASSLEDNEQFFGPGTRLTVL.